These 30 T cell receptor beta chains came from one sample sequenced in a study of blood T cell repertoires in COVID-19. Produced via immunoSEQ multiplex PCR; TCRdb's table is partial and in-frame only. This sample has 390,000 or so clones, with 80% to 90% found just once. The sequenced sample was PBMCs or T cells enriched from blood (not recorded which). The receptors were sampled from a man between 18 and 35 years old who had recovered from COVID-19.

In DNA form, the CDR3 reads TGTGCCAGCAGCCACGGAGCTGGGGCCAACGTCCTGACTTTC. Its protein product is CASSHGAGANVLTF. The V call is TRBV4-2, the J call TRBJ2-6; D ambiguous. The ends were cut back, 3 bases at V and 2 bases at J, with 5 bases in the middle. This CDR3 is 14 amino acids long. Germline CDR1 is LGHNA and CDR2 is YNFKEQ.

The chain carries TRBV2 and TRBJ2-6; possible D gene TRBD2, 6 bases. Trimming took 4 bases from V and 4 from J, leaving 11 bases between them. The CDR3 runs to 15 residues. Germline CDR1 SNHLY, CDR2 FYNNEI. For the CDR3, the DNA is TGTGCCAGCAGTGCCCGGGACTGGGGGGCCAACGTCCTGACTTTC. Encoded protein: CASSARDWGANVLTF.

The CDR3 DNA sequence: TGTGCCAGCAGCCAAGGACCAGGGCCTGGGCATGGCTACACCTTC. This encodes CASSQGPGPGHGYTF. J is TRBJ1-2 and V is TRBV3-1 (or the pseudogene TRBV3-2), with TRBD1 as a possible D gene (5 bases). Between the trimmed V and J ends, which lost 1 base and 6 bases, there was a span of 15 bases. Looked up from germline, CDR1 is LGHDT and CDR2 is YNNKEL (reference sequence). The CDR3 consists of 15 residues.

The chain has TRBV23-1 and TRBJ2-3, with TRBD2 matching 11 bases. TRBV23-1 has ORF status, its function being uncertain. After removal of 2 bases from V and 0 bases from J, the junction contained 1 base not matched to a gene. The CDR3 is made up of 16 amino acids. CDR3 nucleotide sequence: TGCGCCAGCAGTCAACGGACTAGCGGGAGCACAGATACGCAGTATTTT. It encodes CASSQRTSGSTDTQYF.

This clone was detected once. The genes are TRBV3-1 (or the pseudogene TRBV3-2) and TRBJ1-3; the D is unclear. This CDR3 has 14 amino acids. Trimming removed 7 bases from V and 1 base from J, with 11 bases in between. Germline loops: CDR1 LGHDT, CDR2 YNNKEL (reference sequence). The CDR3 reads CASTPLGSGNTIYF. CDR3 DNA sequence: TGTGCCAGCACCCCACTCGGTTCTGGAAACACCATATATTTT.

The chain carries TRBV5-4 and TRBJ1-6; TRBD1 matches 9 bases. The CDR3 contains 15 residues. The junction had 5 bases not matched to a gene; V was cut back by 0 bases and J by 10 bases. Germline CDR1 is SGHNT and CDR2 is YYREEE (reference sequence). The CDR3: CASSLEGQGASPLHF. The CDR3 DNA reads as TGTGCCAGCAGCTTGGAGGGACAGGGTGCCTCACCCCTCCACTTT.

The V gene is TRBV6-5, the J gene TRBJ2-3; D call uncertain. Germline V gene sequence: CDR1 MNHEY, CDR2 SVGAGI. This CDR3 has 14 amino acids. Deletions cut 2 bases from V and 0 bases from J, with 6 bases between. The CDR3 DNA reads as TGTGCCAGCAGTTACAGCTATAGCACAGATACGCAGTATTTT. Its protein product is CASSYSYSTDTQYF.

The chain is built from TRBV12-3 or TRBV12-4 and TRBJ1-4; D unclear. Trimming took off 5 bases at V and 7 bases at J, with 8 bases between the two ends. The CDR3 totals 12 residues. This CDR3 is CASSPASEKLFF. The CDR3 coding sequence is TGTGCCAGCAGTCCCGCTAGTGAAAAACTGTTTTTT.

This chain links TRBV29-1 with TRBJ2-7; TRBD1 matches 9 bases. CDR3 length: 12 residues. V trimming: 7 bases; J trimming: 6 bases; junction bases outside the gene matches: 7. The germline V gene has CDR1 SQVTM and CDR2 ANQGSEA. Here the CDR3 DNA reads TGCAGCGGGGGGACAGGGCTCTTCGAGCAGTACTTC. This translates into CSGGTGLFEQYF.

This chain joins TRBV27 and TRBJ2-1, with D possibly TRBD2 on 6 matching bases. CDR3 length: 17 residues. The germline V gene has CDR1 MNHEY and CDR2 SMNVEV (reference sequence). Trimming pared 7 bases from V and 3 bases from J, leaving 22 bases between. The CDR3 bases are TGTGCCAGCACCTACCTCAAGACCCGGAGGGGCTACAATGAGCAGTTCTTC. Its translation is CASTYLKTRRGYNEQFF.

DNA of the CDR3: TGTGCCAGCAGTTTATTGGCCGAAGATACGCAGTATTTT. Encoded protein: CASSLLAEDTQYF. The genes are TRBV27 and TRBJ2-3; D uncertain. The CDR3 totals 13 residues. Trimming removed 1 base at V and 5 bases at J, with 7 bases between. Germline CDR1 MNHEY, CDR2 SMNVEV (reference sequence).

This rearrangement joins TRBV10-3 to TRBJ1-2; D remains unclear. The V end was cut by 2 bases, the J end by 4 bases, with 11 bases between. The CDR3 covers 14 residues. Looked up from germline, CDR1 is ENHRY and CDR2 is SYGVKD. CDR3 sequence: CAISEGLLVYGYTF. CDR3 nucleotide sequence: TGTGCCATCAGTGAGGGACTGCTTGTCTATGGCTACACCTTC.

This rearrangement joins TRBV10-3 to TRBJ2-2; 11 nucleotides agree with TRBD2. The V gene's germline CDR1 is ENHRY and CDR2 SYGVKD. V shed 4 bases, J shed 4 bases, and the junction held 8 bases outside the gene matches. This CDR3 region has 17 residues. The CDR3 DNA reads as TGTGCCATCAGTGGACTAGCGGGACAGGGTTCCACCGGGGAGCTGTTTTTT. It codes for CAISGLAGQGSTGELFF.

The chain uses TRBV28 and TRBJ1-1; D uncertain. The CDR3 is made up of 15 amino acids. In germline, CDR1 is MDHEN, CDR2 SYDVKM. V was cut by 3 bases and J by 0 bases, with 11 bases left in between. CDR3 nucleotide sequence: TGTGCCAGCAGTTTGGGCGGGAAAATGAACACTGAAGCTTTCTTT. Translating it yields CASSLGGKMNTEAFF.

CDR3 residues: CASSESIDQPQHF. In DNA form, the CDR3 reads TGTGCCAGCAGCGAATCAATAGATCAGCCCCAGCATTTT. The chain uses TRBV9 and TRBJ1-5; D unresolved. V lost 3 bases and J lost 5, with 9 bases in between. The length of the CDR3 is 13 residues. Germline CDR1 reads SGDLS; CDR2 reads YYNGEE. Full variable domain (remainder filled in from reference TRBV9 and TRBJ1-5): DSGVTQTPKHLITATGQRVTLRCSPRSGDLSVYWYQQSLDQGLQFLIQYYNGEERAKGNILERFSAQQFPDLHSELNLSSLELGDSALYFCASSESIDQPQHFGDGTRLSIL.

The chain combines TRBV18 with TRBJ2-7, with TRBD2 as a possible D gene (5 bases). The germline CDR1 and CDR2 sequences are KGHSH and LQKENI. Trimming removed 0 bases at V and 5 bases at J, with 17 bases between. The CDR3 length is 16 residues. Here the CDR3 DNA reads TGTGCCAGCTCACCACCGTGGGGAGAGAATTTCCACGAGCAGTACTTC. Protein sequence: CASSPPWGENFHEQYF.

V usage is TRBV20-1 and J usage is TRBJ2-2; tentative D call: TRBD2 (6 bases). Trimming cost V 3 bases and J 0 bases, with 14 bases left between them. The germline V gene has CDR1 DFQATT and CDR2 SNEGSKA (reference sequence). The CDR3 length is 16 residues. The DNA of the CDR3 is TGCAGTGCTAGTCGTGGAGCGGGCTCGAACACCGGGGAGCTGTTTTTT. Encoded protein: CSASRGAGSNTGELFF.

The rearrangement uses TRBV5-1 and TRBJ2-5; a weak D match, TRBD2 (6 bases). CDR3 length: 15 amino acids. The V and J ends lost 4 bases and 4 bases respectively, with 17 bases between them. Germline assignment: CDR1 SGHRS and CDR2 YFSETQ. CDR3 in amino acids: CASSPVVLGGETQYF. The CDR3 DNA sequence: TGCGCCAGCAGCCCGGTGGTGCTCGGGGGAGAGACCCAGTACTTC.

The gene calls are TRBV19 and TRBJ1-2; 8 bases line up with TRBD1. The CDR3 length is 15 residues. Germline CDR1 reads LNHDA; CDR2 reads SQIVND (reference sequence). With V trimmed by 5 bases and J by 4 bases, 9 bases remained unmatched. The CDR3 region is CASSLTTGAVYGYTF. The CDR3 DNA reads TGTGCCAGTAGTCTAACGACAGGGGCCGTCTATGGCTACACCTTC.

The chain joins TRBV7-6 to TRBJ2-7; a possible D gene is TRBD2 (6 bases). The CDR3 sequence is 16 residues long. Germline CDR1 and CDR2: SGHVS and FNYEAQ. Trimming left V 7 bases short and J 7 bases short, with 26 bases between. The CDR3 loop reads CASTQEEGGPSREQYF. Here the CDR3 DNA reads TGTGCCAGCACCCAGGAGGAGGGCGGCCCCTCAAGGGAGCAGTACTTC.

The rearrangement uses TRBV5-1 and TRBJ1-2; perhaps TRBD1 as D (5 bases). Germline V gene sequence: CDR1 SGHRS, CDR2 YFSETQ. The V end lost 4 bases, the J end lost 8 bases, and 33 bases lay between the germline ends. This CDR3 region has 19 residues. CDR3 amino acids: CASSLAPHAVQGRGGGYTF. The CDR3 DNA follows: TGCGCCAGCAGCCTCGCTCCCCACGCCGTCCAGGGAAGGGGTGGAGGCTACACCTTC.

V gene TRBV10-1 combines with J gene TRBJ2-1, with D maybe TRBD2 (5 bases). The CDR3 totals 16 residues. Germline V gives CDR1 WNHNN, CDR2 SYGVQD (reference sequence). Trimming took off 0 bases at V and 2 bases at J, with 11 bases between the two ends. CDR3 loop: CASSESRRAPYNEQFF. CDR3 DNA sequence: TGCGCCAGCAGTGAGTCGAGGCGGGCGCCCTACAATGAGCAGTTCTTC.

The chain is built from TRBV5-5 and TRBJ2-7, with D hard to call. From germline, CDR1 is SGHKS and CDR2 YYEKEE (reference sequence). This CDR3 comprises 13 residues. Trimming pared 0 bases from V and 4 bases from J, leaving 8 bases between. In DNA, the CDR3 is TGTGCCAGCAGCTTGGGAAGCTTTTACGAGCAGTACTTC. Translation gives CASSLGSFYEQYF.

Here the CDR3 DNA reads TGTGCCAGCATCCCCAGGACTCGTACAGATACGCAGTATTTT. This sequence encodes CASIPRTRTDTQYF. The chain uses TRBV6-5 and TRBJ2-3; TRBD2 might be the D (5 bases). This CDR3 comprises 14 residues. Germline assignment: CDR1 MNHEY and CDR2 SVGAGI. Deletions cut 7 bases from V and 3 bases from J, with 14 bases between.

The chain employs TRBV19 and TRBJ2-3; D is unclear. Trimming took off 5 bases at V and 4 bases at J, with 13 bases between the two ends. In germline, CDR1 is LNHDA, CDR2 SQIVND (reference sequence). The CDR3 sequence is 14 residues long. The CDR3 loop is CASSSRPGADTQYF. CDR3 nucleotide sequence: TGTGCCAGTAGTTCTCGACCCGGAGCAGATACGCAGTATTTT. Supplemented by reference TRBV19 and TRBJ2-3, the full variable domain reads DGGITQSPKYLFRKEGQNVTLSCEQNLNHDAMYWYRQDPGQGLRLIYYSQIVNDFQKGDIAEGYSVSREKKESFPLTVTSAQKNPTAFYLCASSSRPGADTQYFGPGTRLTVL.

The gene calls are TRBV10-3 and TRBJ1-1; D uncertain. The V end was cut by 4 bases, the J end by 0 bases, with 9 bases between. This CDR3 has 14 residues. The germline CDR1 and CDR2 sequences are ENHRY and SYGVKD. The CDR3 DNA reads as TGTGCCATCAGTGGGACGGGGATGAACACTGAAGCTTTCTTT. Encoded protein: CAISGTGMNTEAFF.

The rearrangement joins TRBV30 to TRBJ2-7, with a weak D call TRBD2 (5 bases). The CDR3 contains 15 residues. V shed 3 bases and J shed 2 bases, with 17 bases lying between them. Per germline, CDR1 GTSNPN and CDR2 SVGIG (reference sequence). In DNA, the CDR3 is TGTGCCTGGAGCGGACTGCTCGGAGTTACCTACGAGCAGTACTTC. Its protein product is CAWSGLLGVTYEQYF.

V and J are TRBV5-1 and TRBJ1-4, with a weak D call TRBD1 (5 bases). CDR1 is SGHRS, CDR2 YFSETQ, per germline. The V end was cut by 6 bases, the J end by 4 bases, with 13 bases between. This CDR3 region has 14 residues. The CDR3, as DNA: TGCGCCAGCAACCGGGACGGGGGTAATGAAAAACTGTTTTTT. Its translation: CASNRDGGNEKLFF.

V gene TRBV11-2 combines with J gene TRBJ1-1; D unclear. CDR1 is SGHAT, CDR2 FQNNGV, per germline. This CDR3 is 14 amino acids long. V was trimmed by 4 bases and J by 5 bases, leaving 14 bases between them. CDR3 coding DNA: TGTGCCAGCAGCTCAGTGGGAGGGTCGACTGAAGCTTTCTTT. It specifies CASSSVGGSTEAFF.

The rearrangement joins TRBV3-1 (or the pseudogene TRBV3-2) to TRBJ2-1; D gene ambiguous. The germline V gene has CDR1 LGHDT and CDR2 YNNKEL (reference sequence). With 8 bases removed from V and 0 bases from J, the gap between germline ends came to 11 bases. This CDR3 region has 14 residues. The DNA of the CDR3 is TGTGCCAGCGGAACAGAGAGCTCCTACAATGAGCAGTTCTTC. Its protein product is CASGTESSYNEQFF.